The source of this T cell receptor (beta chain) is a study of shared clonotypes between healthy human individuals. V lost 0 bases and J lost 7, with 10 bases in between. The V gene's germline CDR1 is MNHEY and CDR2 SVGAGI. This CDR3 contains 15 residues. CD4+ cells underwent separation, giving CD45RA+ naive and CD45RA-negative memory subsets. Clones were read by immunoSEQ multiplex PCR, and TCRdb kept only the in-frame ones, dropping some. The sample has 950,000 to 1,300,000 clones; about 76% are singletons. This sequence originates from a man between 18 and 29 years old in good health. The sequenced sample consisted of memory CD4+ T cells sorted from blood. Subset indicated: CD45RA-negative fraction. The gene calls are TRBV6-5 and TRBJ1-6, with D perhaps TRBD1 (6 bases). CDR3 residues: CASSYSSGQNSPLHF. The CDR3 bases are TGTGCCAGCAGTTACTCGTCAGGACAGAATTCACCCCTCCACTTT.